This T cell receptor (beta chain) was profiled in a study of shared clonotypes between healthy human individuals. Study observations and caveats: Some naive CD4 clonotypes, around 5%, turned up in common across four donors. Relative to clonotypes present in all four donors, those not shared had lower generation probabilities.

Trimming took 7 bases from V and 8 from J; bases not matched to a gene: 16. CDR1 MDHEN and CDR2 SYDVKM come from the germline V gene. There are 15 residues in the CDR3. Template for every sorted-subset replicate PCR totaled about 200 ng DNA, approximately 30,000 T cell genomes. TCRdb's table, derived via immunoSEQ multiplex PCR, lists solely in-frame clones and lacks some. This sample has some 500,000 clones, with almost 97% found just once. Healthy HIV-negative adults without recent acute infections or vaccinations served as donors. With regard to this clone: No antigen is known for it.

The V call is TRBV28, the J call TRBJ1-2; TRBD1 agrees at 7 bases. Sample: naive CD4+ T cells sorted from blood. Subset noted: CD45RA+ positively selected. The sequence derives from a woman aged 25 to 39 in good health. The CDR3 nucleotides read TGTGCCAGCAAGGGGGACGAGGCAGGGGGTCTGGGCTACACCTTC. This translates into CASKGDEAGGLGYTF.